This T cell receptor (beta chain) was recovered during a study of T cell repertoires in cytomegalovirus infection. Study details: Recently identified HLA-C-restricted CMV epitopes and well-studied HLA-B-restricted CMV epitopes were used by the study. CMV infection together with matching HLA type was indicated by public TCR beta signatures.

In TCRdb, the reads were re-called with MiXCR into one record per CDR3 protein. The sample carries a few hundred thousand distinct CDR3 sequences, about 42% recorded once. Concerning this clonotype itself: The antigen is not known.

Per the germline V gene, CDR1 is MGHRA and CDR2 is YSYEKL. The CDR3 spans 14 residues. Trimming removed 0 bases from V and 10 bases from J; junction bases left unmatched: 5. Regarding the study as a whole: Clonotypes of TCR beta that were HLA-C-restricted and CMV-specific dominated the ex vivo response. Frequencies of public TCR beta families were cumulated, and this identified carriers of CMV plus the relevant HLA.

Sequencing was performed on cultured PBMCs, taken from culture after CMV antigen stimulation. This rearrangement joins TRBV4-1 to TRBJ2-4, with TRBD2 identical over 8 bases. The TCR was taken from a human donor in good health (CMV status not recorded). Some clones in this sample may be carry-over from other donors' samples. The CDR3 region is CASSQEPGGWIQYF. CDR3 nucleotides: TGCGCCAGCAGCCAAGAACCGGGAGGGTGGATTCAGTACTTC.